This T cell receptor (beta chain) was identified during a study of T-cell reconstitution after alpha-beta-depleted transplantation in children. Study-wide findings and caveats: At around two months after transplant, the alpha-beta T cells were reportedly derived from several hundred expanded clones that came from non-depleted graft cells. Certain patients had high TCRbeta diversity at day 60, and it came from recipient T cells and thymic progenitors that survived. Most T-cell counts and diversity one year after the transplant came from T cells that were newly produced.

The V end lost 0 bases, the J end lost 3 bases, and 15 bases lay between the germline ends. The length of the CDR3 is 16 residues. Germline values: CDR1 MGHRA, CDR2 YSYEKL. This sample's TCRbeta library carried unique molecular identifier barcodes. TCRdb reprocessed the PCR reads via MiXCR and lists one record per CDR3 protein. The data contain around 120,000 distinct CDR3 sequences, 23% of them seen just once; the ten biggest clones take up approximately 10%. This clonotype has a handful of counts. Its antigen is currently unknown. This receptor was obtained from a male patient between 2 and 10 years old who had a stem cell transplant for chronic granulomatous disease, so the T cells may come from the graft donor. The sequences come from PBMCs, mostly from graft donor cells, collected 180 days after TCRalphabeta/CD19-depleted stem cell transplant. The chain combines TRBV4-1 with TRBJ2-7, with D unclear. In nucleotides, the CDR3 is TGCGCCAGCAGCCAAGAAGCGTGGTCAGGCGGCTACGAGCAGTACTTC. Translated: CASSQEAWSGGYEQYF.